In this sample, the clone carrying this T cell receptor beta chain turned up many times. Germline values: CDR1 SGHRS, CDR2 YFSETQ. This CDR3 region has 15 residues. V dropped 2 bases and J dropped 1; count of bases not matched to a gene: 3. This specimen comes from a study of neurological immune-mediated disorders. On the study more broadly: Relapsing-remitting patients made up about 90% of the roughly 34 multiple sclerosis patients, and secondary progressive patients made up 3.

The cDNA came from 5'RACE, which used 10-nucleotide random UMIs. A single record per CDR3 protein comes from TCRdb applying MiXCR to the 5' RACE reads. The table records approximately 65,000 distinct CDR3 sequences, roughly 5% of them present only once. V is TRBV5-1 and J is TRBJ2-3, with TRBD1 matching over 8 bases. This TCR came from a human donor with multiple sclerosis. The donor label of this sample is uncertain. The sequenced material came from PBMCs. The CDR3 DNA follows: TGCGCCAGCAGCTTCGAGGACAGGGGCACAGATACGCAGTATTTT. Translated: CASSFEDRGTDTQYF.